Listed here are 30 T cell receptor beta chains from one sample, sequenced in a study of T cell responses to AZD1222 COVID-19 vaccine. TCRdb's copy holds only in-frame clones and misses some; the assay was immunoSEQ multiplex PCR. This table has 150,000 or so clones, 91% appearing once. The specimen was peripheral blood, collected 28 days after the second AZD1222 dose. The receptors come from an adult who received the AZD1222 COVID-19 vaccine.

This clone was counted a few times. V gene TRBV11-2 combines with J gene TRBJ1-4, with D unclear. V was clipped by 2 bases and J by 4 bases, with 8 bases between them. The V gene's germline CDR1 is SGHAT and CDR2 FQNNGV. There are 14 residues in the CDR3. The CDR3 DNA is TGTGCCAGCAGCTTAACCACCTTTAATGAAAAACTGTTTTTT. Its protein is CASSLTTFNEKLFF.

This chain links TRBV2 with TRBJ1-5; D is undetermined. From germline, CDR1 is SNHLY and CDR2 FYNNEI. This CDR3 comprises 11 residues. V gave up 2 bases and J gave up 12 bases, with 8 bases separating them. Here the CDR3 DNA reads TGTGCCAGCAGTGAAATGGTACTCCAGCATTTT. Its protein is CASSEMVLQHF.

The chain carries TRBV5-6 and TRBJ1-2, with TRBD1 identical over 8 bases. This CDR3 region has 13 residues. Looked up from germline, CDR1 is SGHDT and CDR2 is YYEEEE. The trim removed 4 bases at V and 14 bases at J, leaving 13 bases unmatched. The CDR3 coding sequence is TGTGCCAGCAGCACCACAGGGGGAGGTATAATAACCTTC. This gives the protein CASSTTGGGIITF.

V gene TRBV5-1 combines with J gene TRBJ2-3; TRBD2 agrees at 7 bases. This CDR3 spans 15 amino acids. Trimming at V came to 0 bases and at J to 4 bases, leaving 5 bases not matched to a gene. Germline lookup yields CDR1 SGHRS and CDR2 YFSETQ. CDR3 sequence reads: CASSLVVGGADTQYF. In DNA form, the CDR3 reads TGCGCCAGCAGCTTGGTGGTGGGAGGGGCAGATACGCAGTATTTT. Complete variable domain (other parts from reference TRBV5-1 and TRBJ2-3): KAGVTQTPRYLIKTRGQQVTLSCSPISGHRSVSWYQQTPGQGLQFLFEYFSETQRNKGNFPGRFSGRQFSNSRSEMNVSTLELGDSALYLCASSLVVGGADTQYFGPGTRLTVL.

The chain recombines TRBV6-5 with TRBJ1-1; the D gene is possibly TRBD1 (6 bases). The CDR3 loop spans 13 amino acids. Germline lookup yields CDR1 MNHEY and CDR2 SVGAGI. Trimming took off 4 bases at V and 5 bases at J, with 11 bases between the two ends. The CDR3 DNA reads as TGTGCCAGCAGTTTTTCCAGGGGTACTGAAGCTTTCTTT. Residues: CASSFSRGTEAFF.

Written as DNA, the CDR3 is TGTGCCAGCTGGACAGGGGGGTTCGCTGAAGCTTTCTTT. This gives the protein CASWTGGFAEAFF. V gene TRBV2 combines with J gene TRBJ1-1; 10 positions match TRBD1. The CDR3 covers 13 residues. Unmatched junction bases numbered 6, after V lost 8 bases and J lost 6 bases. Per the germline V gene, CDR1 is SNHLY and CDR2 is FYNNEI. Drawing the rest from reference TRBV2 and TRBJ1-1, the complete variable domain is EPEVTQTPSHQVTQMGQEVILRCVPISNHLYFYWYRQILGQKVEFLVSFYNNEISEKSEIFDDQFSVERPDGSNFTLKIRSTKLEDSAMYFCASWTGGFAEAFFGQGTRLTVV.

The chain employs TRBV29-1 and TRBJ1-3; possibly TRBD1 for D (6 bases). The V gene's germline CDR1 is SQVTM and CDR2 ANQGSEA. V was shortened by 5 bases and J by 2 bases, with 7 bases between the two germline ends. The CDR3 consists of 12 residues. CDR3 in amino acids: CSVWTAGNTIYF. The CDR3 DNA reads TGCAGCGTTTGGACAGCTGGAAACACCATATATTTT.

The gene calls are TRBV5-4 and TRBJ2-7, with D possibly matching TRBD2 (5 bases). Germline loops: CDR1 SGHNT, CDR2 YYREEE (reference sequence). Deletions cut 0 bases from V and 2 bases from J, with 12 bases between. The CDR3 length is 15 residues. The CDR3 reads CASSLVGELPYEQYF. The DNA for the CDR3 is TGTGCCAGCAGCTTGGTGGGAGAGTTGCCCTACGAGCAGTACTTC.

This clone was observed at least ten times. This chain uses TRBV2 with TRBJ1-4; no definite D call. Trimming removed 4 bases from V and 6 bases from J, with 3 bases in between. The length of the CDR3 is 11 residues. Germline V gives CDR1 SNHLY, CDR2 FYNNEI. CDR3 DNA sequence: TGTGCCAGCAGTGCTGATGAAAAACTGTTTTTT. This gives the protein CASSADEKLFF.

This chain uses TRBV6-2 or TRBV6-3 with TRBJ2-7; 8 nucleotides align to TRBD1. The CDR3 totals 14 residues. V was pared by 5 bases and J by 0 bases, with 3 bases of the junction left unmatched. CDR1 is MNHEY and CDR2 is SVGEGT in the germline V gene. The CDR3 DNA is TGTGCCAGCAGTCGAACAGGGGGCTCCTACGAGCAGTACTTC. It specifies CASSRTGGSYEQYF.

The chain links TRBV5-1 to TRBJ2-1; 7 nucleotides agree with TRBD2. This CDR3 spans 16 amino acids. Looked up from germline, CDR1 is SGHRS and CDR2 is YFSETQ. V shed 4 bases, J shed 5 bases, and the junction held 12 bases outside the gene matches. CDR3 in amino acids: CASSPRAGTGDNEQFF. The CDR3 DNA follows: TGCGCCAGCAGCCCGAGAGCGGGAACGGGGGACAATGAGCAGTTCTTC.

The chain combines TRBV5-4 with TRBJ2-2; TRBD2 aligns across 13 bases. The CDR3 is made up of 18 amino acids. CDR1 is SGHNT and CDR2 is YYREEE in the germline V gene (reference sequence). V was pared by 5 bases and J by 0 bases, with 7 bases of the junction left unmatched. CDR3 region: CASRPGTSGTANTGELFF. Here the CDR3 DNA reads TGTGCCAGCAGACCGGGGACTAGCGGGACCGCGAACACCGGGGAGCTGTTTTTT. Variable domain in full (rest from reference TRBV5-4 and TRBJ2-2): ETGVTQSPTHLIKTRGQQVTLRCSSQSGHNTVSWYQQALGQGPQFIFQYYREEENGRGNFPPRFSGLQFPNYSSELNVNALELDDSALYLCASRPGTSGTANTGELFFGEGSRLTVL.

The CDR3 here is CASSPTGDTYEQYF. CDR3 nucleotides: TGCGCCAGCAGCCCCACAGGGGATACCTACGAGCAGTACTTC. The chain carries TRBV5-1 and TRBJ2-7, with TRBD1 matching 7 bases. V gave up 4 bases and J gave up 2 bases; unmatched junction bases: 6. The CDR3 extends over 14 amino acids. CDR1 SGHRS and CDR2 YFSETQ come from the germline V gene. The complete variable domain, with remaining parts taken from reference TRBV5-1 and TRBJ2-7, reads KAGVTQTPRYLIKTRGQQVTLSCSPISGHRSVSWYQQTPGQGLQFLFEYFSETQRNKGNFPGRFSGRQFSNSRSEMNVSTLELGDSALYLCASSPTGDTYEQYFGPGTRLTVT.

This clone has just one count. The chain is built from TRBV6-5 and TRBJ2-7, with 9 bases lining up with TRBD1. Trimming took 7 bases from V and 3 from J; bases not matched to a gene: 7. In germline, CDR1 is MNHEY, CDR2 SVGAGI. The length of the CDR3 is 14 residues. DNA for the CDR3: TGTGCCAGCACCCCGGGACAGGGAGGCTACGAGCAGTACTTC. Translating it yields CASTPGQGGYEQYF.

The chain employs TRBV19 and TRBJ1-2; TRBD1 is a possible D gene (5 bases). Germline values: CDR1 LNHDA, CDR2 SQIVND (reference sequence). Trimming cost V 2 bases and J 7 bases, with 17 bases left between them. The CDR3 totals 15 residues. Written as DNA, the CDR3 is TGTGCCAGTAGTATAAGGGGTGAGAGGGCAGCTGGCTACACCTTC. Translation: CASSIRGERAAGYTF.

The V and J genes are TRBV7-9 and TRBJ2-1, with D tentatively TRBD1 (6 bases). The germline CDR1 and CDR2 sequences are SEHNR and FQNEAQ (reference sequence). The CDR3 has 14 residues. V shed 1 base and J shed 7 bases, with 11 bases lying between them. CDR3 nucleotides: TGTGCCAGCAGCTTAGTGGGGGCGTCAAATGAGCAGTTCTTC. This sequence encodes CASSLVGASNEQFF.

The V gene is TRBV24-1, the J gene TRBJ2-2; the match to TRBD1 covers 10 bases. The V gene end was trimmed by 4 bases and the J gene end by 6 bases; junction bases not matched to a gene: 16. The germline V gene has CDR1 KGHDR and CDR2 SFDVKD. The CDR3 totals 19 residues. CDR3 region: CATSEISGTGDLRPGELFF. CDR3 sequence (DNA): TGTGCCACCAGTGAAATCTCCGGGACAGGGGACCTGAGGCCCGGGGAGCTGTTTTTT.

J is TRBJ2-3 and V is TRBV24-1, with TRBD1 matching over 7 bases. Germline lookup yields CDR1 KGHDR and CDR2 SFDVKD. After removal of 8 bases from V and 3 bases from J, the junction contained 7 bases not matched to a gene. The CDR3 is 14 amino acids. Here the CDR3 reads CATKGGQETDTQYF. DNA of the CDR3: TGTGCCACCAAGGGCGGACAGGAGACAGATACGCAGTATTTT.

The CDR3 coding sequence is TGTGCCAGCAGTGAGCGGGAGGGGAATTCACCCCTCCACTTT. It encodes CASSEREGNSPLHF. The chain uses TRBV2 and TRBJ1-6; perhaps TRBD1 as D (5 bases). This CDR3 is built from 14 residues. Trimming pared 3 bases from V and 7 bases from J, leaving 10 bases between. Germline V gene data show CDR1 as SNHLY and CDR2 as FYNNEI.

The chain couples TRBV24-1 to TRBJ1-2; unclear D gene. The CDR3 is made up of 14 amino acids. V gave up 9 bases and J gave up 2 bases, with 15 bases separating them. The germline gives CDR1 KGHDR, CDR2 SFDVKD. CDR3 sequence: CATLLRARNYGYTF. Written as DNA, the CDR3 is TGTGCCACCCTCCTGAGGGCACGAAACTATGGCTACACCTTC.

This chain links TRBV11-2 with TRBJ2-1; 7 bases fit TRBD2. Losses at the gene ends were 6 bases for V and 3 bases for J; bases not matched to a gene: 8. The CDR3 is made up of 15 amino acids. Germline-derived CDR1 and CDR2 are SGHAT and FQNNGV. The CDR3, as DNA: TGTGCCAGCAGGGAAATGGGCGGGGGCTACAATGAGCAGTTCTTC. It codes for CASREMGGGYNEQFF. Variable domain in full (rest from reference TRBV11-2 and TRBJ2-1): EAGVAQSPRYKIIEKRQSVAFWCNPISGHATLYWYQQILGQGPKLLIQFQNNGVVDDSQLPKDRFSAERLKGVDSTLKIQPAKLEDSAVYLCASREMGGGYNEQFFGPGTRLTVL.

V is TRBV30 and J is TRBJ2-7; D may be TRBD1 (6 bases). Trimming took off 0 bases at V and 5 bases at J, with 14 bases between the two ends. The CDR3 runs to 14 residues. Germline CDR1 reads GTSNPN; CDR2 reads SVGIG (reference sequence). As DNA, the CDR3 is TGTGCCTGGAGTGTGCTGGGGGCGAGGAACGAGCAGTACTTC. Its translation: CAWSVLGARNEQYF.

The gene calls are TRBV19 and TRBJ1-2; 7 bases map to TRBD1. The V gene's germline CDR1 is LNHDA and CDR2 SQIVND (reference sequence). The CDR3 length is 17 residues. V shed 4 bases and J 1 base; nucleotides not matched to a gene: 12. This CDR3 reads CASSREQGIGDNYGYTF. CDR3 nucleotides: TGTGCCAGTAGTAGAGAACAGGGGATAGGGGATAACTATGGCTACACCTTC.

The chain links TRBV5-4 to TRBJ1-1, with 8 positions matching TRBD1. J lost 2 bases, V lost 0 bases, and 3 bases had no gene match. This CDR3 is 15 amino acids long. CDR1 and CDR2 (germline): SGHNT, YYREEE (reference sequence). As DNA, the CDR3 is TGTGCCAGCAGCTTGGTCCCAGGGGGCAACACTGAAGCTTTCTTT. Encoded protein: CASSLVPGGNTEAFF.

This sequence joins TRBV7-8 and TRBJ1-3; 10 bases agree with TRBD1. Germline V gives CDR1 SGHVS, CDR2 FQNEAQ. The CDR3 length is 16 residues. The trim removed 4 bases at V and 3 bases at J, leaving 6 bases unmatched. This CDR3 reads CASSSRQGASGNTIYF. The CDR3 DNA is TGTGCCAGCAGCTCTAGACAGGGGGCCAGTGGAAACACCATATATTTT.

This CDR3 reads CASSEGTSGGVRNEQFF. The CDR3 nucleotides are TGTGCCAGCAGTGAAGGGACTAGCGGGGGCGTAAGAAATGAGCAGTTCTTC. The V and J genes are TRBV2 and TRBJ2-1, with 13 bases identical to TRBD2. V gave up 1 base and J gave up 7 bases; unmatched junction bases: 7. The CDR3 spans 17 residues. CDR1 and CDR2 (germline): SNHLY, FYNNEI.

This chain joins TRBV3-1 (or the pseudogene TRBV3-2) and TRBJ1-3; a possible D gene is TRBD1 (6 bases). V lost 0 bases, J lost 10 bases, and 10 bases lay in between. There are 13 residues in the CDR3. Germline values: CDR1 LGHDT, CDR2 YNNKEL (reference sequence). CDR3: CASSQETGRTIYF. Written as DNA, the CDR3 is TGTGCCAGCAGCCAAGAGACAGGCCGAACCATATATTTT.

The rearrangement links TRBV18 to TRBJ1-2; 12 bases match TRBD1. The V gene's germline CDR1 is KGHSH and CDR2 LQKENI. V lost 4 bases, J lost 3 bases, and 9 bases stayed unmatched. The CDR3 sequence is 17 residues long. CDR3 sequence (DNA): TGTGCCAGCTCACTCGGGACAGGGGGCGTCCTAGACTATGGCTACACCTTC. Translated, it gives CASSLGTGGVLDYGYTF. Based on the CDR3 plus reference TRBV18 and TRBJ1-2, the full variable domain is NAGVMQNPRHLVRRRGQEARLRCSPMKGHSHVYWYRQLPEEGLKFMVYLQKENIIDESGMPKERFSAEFPKEGPSILRIQQVVRGDSAAYFCASSLGTGGVLDYGYTFGSGTRLTVV.

The chain has TRBV7-9 and TRBJ2-7, with TRBD2 matching 12 bases. The V gene end was trimmed by 5 bases and the J gene end by 6 bases; junction bases not matched to a gene: 5. This CDR3 comprises 14 residues. Germline CDR1 and CDR2: SEHNR and FQNEAQ (reference sequence). CDR3 amino acids: CASSPSGGAREQYF. For the CDR3, the DNA is TGTGCCAGCAGCCCTAGCGGGGGGGCCCGCGAGCAGTACTTC.

The table lists this clone with a few counts. The rearrangement links TRBV24-1 to TRBJ2-6, with 9 bases lining up with TRBD2. Germline assignment: CDR1 KGHDR and CDR2 SFDVKD. J lost 1 base, V lost 4 bases, and 13 bases had no gene match. This CDR3 is built from 20 residues. CDR3 amino acids: CATSDHPGLAGKSGANVLTF. DNA for the CDR3: TGTGCCACCAGTGACCACCCGGGGCTAGCGGGGAAATCTGGGGCCAACGTCCTGACTTTC.